The present T cell receptor beta chain was sequenced within a study of circulating CD8 cells and anti-PD-1 response in melanoma. General study points: Published repertoire comparisons used only baseline and M1 samples.

This clonotype is judged large. Its antigen remains unidentified. Germline V gives CDR1 MGHDK, CDR2 SYGVNS. The ends lost 8 bases at V and 4 bases at J; junction bases unmatched: 3. The CDR3 is 15 residues long. Sorting of live CD3+CD8+TCRalphabeta+ cells by PD-1 and/or TIGIT gave four subsets. The QIAseq Immune Repertoire TCR panel built the libraries from roughly 16 ng of total RNA. TCRdb reprocessed the reads via MiXCR and lists one record per CDR3 protein. Among 500 to 600 distinct CDR3 sequences listed, 6.2% were seen once. This TCR came from a human donor with melanoma. The source was CD8+ T cells from PBMCs, collected at baseline or after one month of anti-PD-1 therapy (not recorded which). The chain joins TRBV25-1 to TRBJ2-2; 14 nucleotides align to TRBD2. In nucleotides, the CDR3 is TGTGCCAGCGGGGGACTAGCGGGGGTCACCGGGGAGCTGTTTTTT. Its translation is CASGGLAGVTGELFF.